This note documents a single T cell receptor (beta chain) sequence. The record originates from a study of cytomegalovirus exposure and HLA in healthy donors. With 60 Vbeta and 13 Jbeta primers, the PCR was carried out. TCRdb's table, derived via immunoSEQ multiplex PCR, lists solely in-frame clones and lacks some. The sample yields roughly 160,000 clones, 85% seen once. Germline V gives CDR1 SEHNR, CDR2 FQNEAQ (reference sequence). The V and J ends lost 3 bases and 1 base respectively, with 6 bases between them. This CDR3 spans 14 amino acids. This sequence was found in a boy aged 2 to 10 in good health and CMV-seronegative. The genes are TRBV7-9 and TRBJ2-2; D is perhaps TRBD1 (6 bases). The sequenced sample consisted of PBMCs. CDR3 protein: CASSLTGNTGELFF. CDR3 DNA: TGTGCCAGCAGCTTGACAGGGAACACCGGGGAGCTGTTTTTT.